This T cell receptor (beta chain) was sequenced for a study of blood T cell repertoires in COVID-19. Across the whole study: Nucleic acid was either cDNA or gDNA, and it came from T cells, B-cell-depleted T cells, or PBMCs.

This study enrolled people aged about 18 to 95 from 24 US geographic areas. Resolution of symptoms, clearance, or two negative PCRs was present in recovered Cohort 3 donors. The CDR3 contains 15 residues. V was pared by 2 bases and J by 6 bases, with 9 bases of the junction left unmatched. As originally analysed: Estimation of nucleated cell counts was performed using reference gene primer amplification. TCRdb keeps only in-frame clones here, not all; method: immunoSEQ multiplex PCR. V and J calls and clone size are copied from that table; D and trimming were computed from the DNA. The table shows about 180,000 clones, with more than 75% occurring only once.

This sequence originates from a woman aged 25 to 39 who had recovered from COVID-19. The chain links TRBV5-3 to TRBJ1-2; 8 positions match TRBD1. TRBV5-3 counts as an open reading frame of uncertain function. The sequenced sample was PBMCs or T cells enriched from blood (not recorded which). CDR3 coding DNA: TGTGCCAGAAGCTTTAAAGCACAGGGGGTAGATGGCTACACCTTC. Protein product: CARSFKAQGVDGYTF.